This T cell receptor beta chain was observed in a study of PD-1 blockade in classical Hodgkin lymphoma (dated by TCRdb to about 2020). General notes on the study: Nivolumab dosing was 3 mg/kg intravenously every 2 weeks, continuing until either disease progression or unacceptable toxicity. A peripheral blood immune signature of response to PD-1 blockade in classical Hodgkin lymphoma was defined using TCR beta sequencing and CyTOF. Findings and caveats that apply to the study as a whole: The study was limited to a single clinical trial cohort, and causes of repertoire differences, possibly disease activity or prior therapy, remained undefined. Among trial patients, those achieving complete response had baseline diversity similar to that of newly diagnosed patients, while diversity was significantly lower in partial responders and progressors. Lower diversity was seen in patients whose nivolumab began less than 1 year after ASCT, and these patients were left out of later analyses so that immune reconstitution would not confound the results. CD4+ but not CD8+ TCR diversity rose significantly by C4D1 (p=0.0027 vs p=0.16), most apparent in complete responders (p=0.02). Baseline TCR diversity was reported to be lower in newly diagnosed patients than in healthy donors and to be lower still in relapsed/refractory patients.

The Qiagen DNeasy kit was used to extract genomic DNA from unsorted PBMCs and from the negatively selected CD4+ and CD8+ fractions. TCR beta CDR3 regions were amplified by immunoSEQ multiplex PCR using primers annealing to V and J segments. A synthetic immune receptor repertoire was used to minimize amplification bias, and any remaining bias was removed computationally after sequencing. The authors' pipeline ran thus. Custom Python scripts were used to quantify repertoire diversity as the Shannon entropy index. Unsorted, CD4+ and CD8+ repertoires were analyzed separately, except in combined analyses where CD4+ and CD8+ sequences were merged in silico. A clone counted as expanded when the clone's frequency after treatment rose at least 2-fold relative to C1D1, and clones undetected at baseline were given a pseudocount of 0.5. Clones with 0 or 1 copy at C1D1 were defined as singleton clones, while clones with 2 or more copies were defined as non-singleton clones. By matching protein sequences in sorted samples from the same patient, clones expanded in unsorted samples were annotated as CD4+, CD8+ or unknown. Wilcoxon tests on paired samples were used to test diversity changes from C1D1 to C4D1. TCRdb took over this immuneACCESS table, retaining in-frame rearrangements with V and J assigned. Such tables are incomplete; in checked studies, under half of the missing clones stem from an unresolved V gene, and the remainder is unexplained. D and trimming were read from the DNA, whereas the V and J calls and clone size are those reported in that table. The sample table shows 13,000 or so clones, and roughly 82% are seen once. Roughly 3.9% of the sample is taken by the ten largest.

The CDR3 holds 11 amino acids from the cysteine to the phenylalanine. The DNA shown is the 33-base CDR3, in frame from base 1. As encoded in the germline V gene, CDR1 is MDHEN while CDR2 is SYDVKM. The V and J ends are trimmed by 6 bases and 8 bases, leaving 10 bases between them. Read against the paper, the sample's time point label means: cycle 1 day 1 (C1D1), immediately before nivolumab initiation. Every trial patient had relapsed after autologous stem cell transplantation, and cohorts A, B and C differed in prior brentuximab vedotin exposure. The trial cohort comprised fewer than 65 patients with relapsed/refractory classical Hodgkin lymphoma whose best overall responses were complete response, partial response or progressive disease. Single-agent nivolumab was administered to trial patients in the multi-cohort phase II CheckMate 205 trial. Best overall response was determined by an independent review committee according to the 2007 International Working Group response criteria. Trial PBMCs were obtained immediately prior to nivolumab initiation (C1D1) and on therapy at cycle 2 day 1 and cycle 4 day 1. Peripheral blood was collected in 8 mL Vacutainer Cell Preparation Tubes, from which PBMCs were isolated by centrifugation and then cryopreserved.

Turning to this clone: Its antigen target is currently unknown. Base quality data are lacking; no much larger clone is found one base away.

The rearrangement joined TRBV28 to TRBJ1-2; the D segment could be TRBD1, given 5 matching bases. The sample here was peripheral blood mononuclear cells (PBMCs), taken at baseline. The TCR originated in a human donor with classical Hodgkin lymphoma. The CDR3 protein is CASRAGYGYTF. The DNA sequence is given as TGTGCCAGCAGAGCAGGGTACGGCTACACCTTC.